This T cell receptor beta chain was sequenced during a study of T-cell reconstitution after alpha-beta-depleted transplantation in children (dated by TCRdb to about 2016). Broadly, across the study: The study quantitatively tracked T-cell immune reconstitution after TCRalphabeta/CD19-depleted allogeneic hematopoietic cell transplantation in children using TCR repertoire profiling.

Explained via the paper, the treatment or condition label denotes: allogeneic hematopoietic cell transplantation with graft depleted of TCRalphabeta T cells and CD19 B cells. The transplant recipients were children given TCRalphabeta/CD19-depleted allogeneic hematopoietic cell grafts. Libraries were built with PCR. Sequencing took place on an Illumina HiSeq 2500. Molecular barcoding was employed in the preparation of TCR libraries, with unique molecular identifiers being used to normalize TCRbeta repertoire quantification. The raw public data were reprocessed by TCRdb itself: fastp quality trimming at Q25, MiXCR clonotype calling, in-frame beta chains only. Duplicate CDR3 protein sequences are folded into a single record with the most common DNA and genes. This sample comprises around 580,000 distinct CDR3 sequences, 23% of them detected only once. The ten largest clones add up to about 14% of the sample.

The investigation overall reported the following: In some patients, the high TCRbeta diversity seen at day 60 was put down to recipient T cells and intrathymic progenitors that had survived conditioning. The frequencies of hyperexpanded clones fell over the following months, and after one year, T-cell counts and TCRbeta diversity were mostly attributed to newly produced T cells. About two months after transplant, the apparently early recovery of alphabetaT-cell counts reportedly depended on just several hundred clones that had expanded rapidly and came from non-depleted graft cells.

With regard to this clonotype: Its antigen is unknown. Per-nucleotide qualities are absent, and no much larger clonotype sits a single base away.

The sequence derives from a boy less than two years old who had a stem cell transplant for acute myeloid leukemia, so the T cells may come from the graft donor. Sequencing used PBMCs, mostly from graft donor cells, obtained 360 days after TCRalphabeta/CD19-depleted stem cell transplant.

The bases read TGCAGTGCTAGAGTGTCAGGGGTTGGTCACGAGCAGTACTTC. This encodes CSARVSGVGHEQYF. Recombination joined TRBV20-1 with TRBJ2-7; the best D guess is TRBD1, with 6 bases matching. V loses 1 base, J loses 5 bases, and the germline ends lie 15 bases apart. Taken from the germline V gene (reference sequence), the CDR1 and CDR2 loops are DFQATT and SNEGSKA. The CDR3, from cysteine to phenylalanine, totals 14 residues. Only the CDR3 DNA stays, 42 bases, in frame from base 1.